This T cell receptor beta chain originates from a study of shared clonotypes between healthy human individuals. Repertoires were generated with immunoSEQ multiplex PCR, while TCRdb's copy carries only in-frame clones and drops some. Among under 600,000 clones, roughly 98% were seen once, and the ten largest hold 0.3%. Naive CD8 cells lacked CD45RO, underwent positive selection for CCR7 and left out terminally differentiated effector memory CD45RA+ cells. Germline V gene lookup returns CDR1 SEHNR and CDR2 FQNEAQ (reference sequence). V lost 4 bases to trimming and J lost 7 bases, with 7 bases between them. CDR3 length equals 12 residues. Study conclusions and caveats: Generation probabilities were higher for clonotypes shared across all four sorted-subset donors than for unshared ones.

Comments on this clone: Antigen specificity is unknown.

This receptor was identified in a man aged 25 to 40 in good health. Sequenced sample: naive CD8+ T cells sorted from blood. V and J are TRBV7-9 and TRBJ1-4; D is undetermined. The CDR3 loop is CASSSDGEKLFF. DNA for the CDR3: TGTGCCAGCAGCTCGGACGGTGAAAAACTGTTTTTT.